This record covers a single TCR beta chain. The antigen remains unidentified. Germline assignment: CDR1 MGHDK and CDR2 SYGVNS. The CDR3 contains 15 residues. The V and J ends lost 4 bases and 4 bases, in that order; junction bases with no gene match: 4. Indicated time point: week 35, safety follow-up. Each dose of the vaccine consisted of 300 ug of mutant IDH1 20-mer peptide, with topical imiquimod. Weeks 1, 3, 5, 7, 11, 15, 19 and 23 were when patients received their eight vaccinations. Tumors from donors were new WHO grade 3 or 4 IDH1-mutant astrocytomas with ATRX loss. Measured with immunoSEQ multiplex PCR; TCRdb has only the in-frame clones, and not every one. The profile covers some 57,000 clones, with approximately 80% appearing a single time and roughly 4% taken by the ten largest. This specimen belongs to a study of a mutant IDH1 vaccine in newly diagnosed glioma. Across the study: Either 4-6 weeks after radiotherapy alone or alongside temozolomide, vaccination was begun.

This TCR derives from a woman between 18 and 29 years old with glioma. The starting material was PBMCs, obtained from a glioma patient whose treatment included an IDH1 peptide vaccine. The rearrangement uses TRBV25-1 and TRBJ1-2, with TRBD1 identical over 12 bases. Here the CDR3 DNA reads TGTGCCAGCAGTGGACCGGGACAGGGGGCCTATGGCTACACCTTC. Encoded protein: CASSGPGQGAYGYTF.